This T cell receptor (beta chain) came from a study of blood T cells in healthy people across ages. A second PCR, run for about 6 to 12 cycles, used a sample-barcoded 5' primer plus a J-beta primer mix. TCRdb redid the calling of the 5' RACE reads with MiXCR, one entry per CDR3 protein. The sample holds about 1.6 million distinct CDR3 sequences, almost 35% seen once. This clonotype was seen at least ten times. This CDR3 contains 11 residues. Germline CDR1 PRHDT, CDR2 FYEKMQ (reference sequence). V was clipped by 5 bases and J by 5 bases, with 6 bases between them. Sequencing was carried out using blood. This receptor was identified in a woman aged 25 to 39 in good health. This chain uses TRBV13 with TRBJ1-2, with D maybe TRBD1 (5 bases). The CDR3 DNA follows: TGTGCCAGCAGCAAGGGGTATGGCTACACCTTC. Protein sequence: CASSKGYGYTF.